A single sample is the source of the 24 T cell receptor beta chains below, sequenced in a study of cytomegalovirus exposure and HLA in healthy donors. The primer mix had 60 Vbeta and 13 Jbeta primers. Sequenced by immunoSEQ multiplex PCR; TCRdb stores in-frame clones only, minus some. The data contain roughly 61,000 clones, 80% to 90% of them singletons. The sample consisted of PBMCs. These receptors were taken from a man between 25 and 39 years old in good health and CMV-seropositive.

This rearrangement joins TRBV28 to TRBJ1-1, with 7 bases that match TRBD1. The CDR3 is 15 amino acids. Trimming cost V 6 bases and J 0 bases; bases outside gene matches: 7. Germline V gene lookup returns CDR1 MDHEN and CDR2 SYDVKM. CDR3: CASSPSDRVNTEAFF. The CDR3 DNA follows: TGTGCCAGCAGCCCTAGCGACAGGGTGAACACTGAAGCTTTCTTT.

The CDR3 reads CASSDGTIGTDTQYF. CDR3 DNA: TGTGCCAGCAGCGACGGGACTATCGGCACAGATACGCAGTATTTT. The chain combines TRBV9 with TRBJ2-3; 7 bases line up with TRBD2. This CDR3 is 15 amino acids long. CDR1 is SGDLS and CDR2 is YYNGEE in the germline V gene. Germline trimming cut 3 bases from V and 1 base from J; bases unmatched to any gene: 5.

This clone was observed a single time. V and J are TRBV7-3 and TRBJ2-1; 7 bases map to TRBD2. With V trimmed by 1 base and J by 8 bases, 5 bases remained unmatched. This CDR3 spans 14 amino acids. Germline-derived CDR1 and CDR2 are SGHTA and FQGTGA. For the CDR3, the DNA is TGTGCCAGCAGCTTAAGGACTAGGGGCGATGAGCAGTTCTTC. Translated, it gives CASSLRTRGDEQFF.

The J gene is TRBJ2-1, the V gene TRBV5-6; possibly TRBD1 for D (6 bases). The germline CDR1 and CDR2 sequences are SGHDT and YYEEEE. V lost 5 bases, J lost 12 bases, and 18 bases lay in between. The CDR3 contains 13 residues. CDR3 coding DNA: TGTGCCAGCAGGCGTCGACAGGACAGTGGGCAGTTCTTC. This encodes CASRRRQDSGQFF.

DNA for the CDR3: TGTGCCACCAGCAGAGATGGAGAGAACACTGAAGCTTTCTTT. The encoded protein is CATSRDGENTEAFF. The V gene is TRBV15, the J gene TRBJ1-1; no reliable D call. Germline V CDR1 and CDR2: LNHNV, YYDKDF (reference sequence). CDR3 length: 14 amino acids. With 0 bases removed from V and 1 base from J, the gap between germline ends came to 6 bases. Complete variable domain (other parts from reference TRBV15 and TRBJ1-1): DAMVIQNPRYQVTQFGKPVTLSCSQTLNHNVMYWYQQKSSQAPKLLFHYYDKDFNNEADTPDNFQSRRPNTSFCFLDIRSPGLGDTAMYLCATSRDGENTEAFFGQGTRLTVV.

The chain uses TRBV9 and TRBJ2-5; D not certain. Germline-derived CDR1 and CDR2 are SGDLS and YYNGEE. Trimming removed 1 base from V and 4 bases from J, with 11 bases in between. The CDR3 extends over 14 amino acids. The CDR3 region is CASSVNPLGETQYF. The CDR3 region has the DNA TGTGCCAGCAGCGTAAACCCCCTAGGAGAGACCCAGTACTTC.

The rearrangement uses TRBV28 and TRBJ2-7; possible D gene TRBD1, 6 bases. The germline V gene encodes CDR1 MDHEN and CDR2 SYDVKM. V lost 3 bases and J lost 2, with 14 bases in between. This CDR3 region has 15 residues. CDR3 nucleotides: TGTGCCAGCAGTTTTGTGCAGGGGAAAACCTACGAGCAGTACTTC. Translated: CASSFVQGKTYEQYF.

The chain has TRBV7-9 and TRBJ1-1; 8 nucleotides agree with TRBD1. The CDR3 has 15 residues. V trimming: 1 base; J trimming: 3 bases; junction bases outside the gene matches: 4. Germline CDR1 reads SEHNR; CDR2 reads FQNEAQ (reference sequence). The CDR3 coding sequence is TGTGCCAGCAGCTTAGGGCAGGGGGCGGACACTGAAGCTTTCTTT. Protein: CASSLGQGADTEAFF.

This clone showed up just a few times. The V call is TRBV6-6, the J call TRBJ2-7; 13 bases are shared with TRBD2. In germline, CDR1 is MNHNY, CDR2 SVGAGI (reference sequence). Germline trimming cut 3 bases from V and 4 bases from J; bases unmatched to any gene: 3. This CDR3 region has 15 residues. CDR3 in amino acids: CASSYALAGGYEQYF. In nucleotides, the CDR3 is TGTGCCAGCAGTTATGCACTAGCGGGAGGGTACGAGCAGTACTTC.

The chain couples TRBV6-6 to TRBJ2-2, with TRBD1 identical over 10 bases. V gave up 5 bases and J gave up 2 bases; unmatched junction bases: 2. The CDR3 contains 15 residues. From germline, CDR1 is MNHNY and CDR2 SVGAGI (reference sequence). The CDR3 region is CASSLTGGNTGELFF. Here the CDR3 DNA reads TGTGCCAGCAGTCTGACAGGGGGCAACACCGGGGAGCTGTTTTTT.

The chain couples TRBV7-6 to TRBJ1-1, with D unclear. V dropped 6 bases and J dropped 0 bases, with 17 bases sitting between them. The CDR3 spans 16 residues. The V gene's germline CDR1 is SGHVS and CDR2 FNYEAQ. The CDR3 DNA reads TGTGCCAGCAGTCCCAGCGGCGGGGTGTTGAACACTGAAGCTTTCTTT. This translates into CASSPSGGVLNTEAFF.

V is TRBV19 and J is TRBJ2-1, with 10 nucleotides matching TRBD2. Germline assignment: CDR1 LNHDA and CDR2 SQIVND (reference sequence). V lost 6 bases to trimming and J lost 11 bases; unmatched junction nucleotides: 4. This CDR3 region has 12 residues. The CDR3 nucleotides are TGTGCCAGTAGCAGTAGCGGGAGGAAGCAGTTCTTC. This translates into CASSSSGRKQFF.

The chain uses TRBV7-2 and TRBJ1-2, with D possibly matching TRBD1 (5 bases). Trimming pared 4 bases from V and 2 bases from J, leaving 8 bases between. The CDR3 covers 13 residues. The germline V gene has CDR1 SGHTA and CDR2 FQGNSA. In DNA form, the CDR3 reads TGTGCCAGCAGCTCCCAGGGCAACTATGGCTACACCTTC. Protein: CASSSQGNYGYTF. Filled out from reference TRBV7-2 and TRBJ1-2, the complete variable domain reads GAGVSQSPSNKVTEKGKDVELRCDPISGHTALYWYRQSLGQGLEFLIYFQGNSAPDKSGLPSDRFSAERTGGSVSTLTIQRTQQEDSAVYLCASSSQGNYGYTFGSGTRLTVV.

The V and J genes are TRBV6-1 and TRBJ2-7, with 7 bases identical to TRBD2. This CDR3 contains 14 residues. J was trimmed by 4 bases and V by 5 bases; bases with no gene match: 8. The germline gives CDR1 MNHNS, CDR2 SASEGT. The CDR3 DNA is TGTGCCAGCAGTTGGACTAGAGGACCTTACGAGCAGTACTTC. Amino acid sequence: CASSWTRGPYEQYF.

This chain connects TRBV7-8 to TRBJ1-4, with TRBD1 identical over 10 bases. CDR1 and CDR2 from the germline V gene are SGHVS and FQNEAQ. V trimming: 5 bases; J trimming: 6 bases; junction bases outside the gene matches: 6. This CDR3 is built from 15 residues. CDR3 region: CASSLLGTGDEKLFF. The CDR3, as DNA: TGTGCCAGCAGCCTCCTCGGGACAGGGGATGAAAAACTGTTTTTT.

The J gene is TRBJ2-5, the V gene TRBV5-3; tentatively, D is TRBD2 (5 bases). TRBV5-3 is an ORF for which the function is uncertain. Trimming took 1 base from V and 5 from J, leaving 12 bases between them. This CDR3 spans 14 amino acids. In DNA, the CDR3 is TGTGCCAGAAGCTTGTGGCTAGCTAGGGAGACCCAGTACTTC. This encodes CARSLWLARETQYF.

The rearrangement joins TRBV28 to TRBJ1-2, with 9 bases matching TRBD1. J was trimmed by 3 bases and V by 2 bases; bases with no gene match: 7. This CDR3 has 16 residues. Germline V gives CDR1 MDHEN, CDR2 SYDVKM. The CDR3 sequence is CASSLLRGQGDYGYTF. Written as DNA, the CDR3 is TGTGCCAGCAGTTTACTTAGGGGACAGGGCGACTATGGCTACACCTTC.

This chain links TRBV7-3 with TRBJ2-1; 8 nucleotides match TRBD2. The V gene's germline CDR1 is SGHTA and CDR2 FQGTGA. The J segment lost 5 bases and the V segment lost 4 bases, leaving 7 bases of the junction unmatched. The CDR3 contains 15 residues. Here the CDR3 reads CASSSIAGFNNEQFF. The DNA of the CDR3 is TGTGCCAGCAGCTCCATAGCGGGATTCAACAATGAGCAGTTCTTC.

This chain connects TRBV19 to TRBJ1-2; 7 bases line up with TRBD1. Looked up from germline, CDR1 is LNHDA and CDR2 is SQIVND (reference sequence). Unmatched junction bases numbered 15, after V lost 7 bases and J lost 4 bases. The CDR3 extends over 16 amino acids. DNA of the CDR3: TGTGCCAGTACGAGCGGACAGGCTGGGTTTGGCTATGGCTACACCTTC. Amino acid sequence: CASTSGQAGFGYGYTF.

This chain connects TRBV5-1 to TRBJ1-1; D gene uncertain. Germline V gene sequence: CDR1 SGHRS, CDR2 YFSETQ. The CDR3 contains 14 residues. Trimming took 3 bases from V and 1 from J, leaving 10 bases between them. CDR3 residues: CASSSGEGNTEAFF. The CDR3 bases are TGCGCCAGCAGCTCTGGGGAGGGGAACACTGAAGCTTTCTTT.

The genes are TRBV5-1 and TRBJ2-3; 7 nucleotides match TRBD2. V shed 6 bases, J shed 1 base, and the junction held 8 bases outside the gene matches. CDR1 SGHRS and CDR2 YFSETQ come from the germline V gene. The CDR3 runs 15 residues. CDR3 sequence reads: CASKGWLAGTDTQYF. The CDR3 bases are TGCGCCAGCAAAGGTTGGCTAGCGGGCACAGATACGCAGTATTTT.

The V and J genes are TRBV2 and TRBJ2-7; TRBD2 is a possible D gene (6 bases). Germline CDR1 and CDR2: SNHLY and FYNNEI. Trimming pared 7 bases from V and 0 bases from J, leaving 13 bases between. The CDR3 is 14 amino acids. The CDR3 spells CASTQRVLSYEQYF. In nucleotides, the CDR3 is TGTGCCAGCACTCAGCGGGTGCTCTCCTACGAGCAGTACTTC.

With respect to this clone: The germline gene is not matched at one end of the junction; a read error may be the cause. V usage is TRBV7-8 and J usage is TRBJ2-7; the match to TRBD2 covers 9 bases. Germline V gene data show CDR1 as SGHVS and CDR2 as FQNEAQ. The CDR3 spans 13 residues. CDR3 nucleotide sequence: TGTGCCAGCAGCTTAGAGGTCACTAGCGGGCAGGTTTTC. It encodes CASSLEVTSGQVF.

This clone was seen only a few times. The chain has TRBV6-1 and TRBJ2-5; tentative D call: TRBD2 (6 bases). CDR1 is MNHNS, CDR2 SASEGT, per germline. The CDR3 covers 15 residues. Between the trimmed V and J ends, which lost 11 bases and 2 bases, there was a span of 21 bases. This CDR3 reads CACCEAGSLQETQYF. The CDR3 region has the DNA TGTGCCTGCTGCGAGGCGGGATCACTACAAGAGACCCAGTACTTC.